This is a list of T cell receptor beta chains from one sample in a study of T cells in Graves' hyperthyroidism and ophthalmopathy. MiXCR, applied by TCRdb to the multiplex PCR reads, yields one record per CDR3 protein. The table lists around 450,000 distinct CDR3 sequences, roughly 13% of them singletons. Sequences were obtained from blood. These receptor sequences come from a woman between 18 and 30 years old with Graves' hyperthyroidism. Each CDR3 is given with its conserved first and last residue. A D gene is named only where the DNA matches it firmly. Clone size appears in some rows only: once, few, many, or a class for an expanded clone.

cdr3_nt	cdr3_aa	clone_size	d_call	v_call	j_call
TGTGCCAGCAGTTTACTAGCGGGAGCGAACACCGGGGAGCTGTTTTTT	CASSLLAGANTGELFF	-	TRBD2	TRBV27	TRBJ2-2
TGTGCCAGCAGTTTATCGGGGGGGGCTCAAAACATTCAGTACTTC	CASSLSGGAQNIQYF	few	TRBD2	TRBV6-5	TRBJ2-4
TGTGCCAGCAGTTACAGGGCGGGGACGTATGAAAAACTGTTTTTT	CASSYRAGTYEKLFF	few	-	TRBV12-3/TRBV12-4	TRBJ1-4
TGTGCCAGCAGTCTAGGGGGCGACGAGCAGTACTTC	CASSLGGDEQYF	many	TRBD1	TRBV28	TRBJ2-7
TGTGCCACCAGCATAAAACAGGGACTTGAAGCTTTCTTT	CATSIKQGLEAFF	few	-	TRBV15	TRBJ1-1
TGTGCCAGCAGCCCTAGTAGGCGGGACACGCAGTATTTT	CASSPSRRDTQYF	few	-	TRBV3-1	TRBJ2-3
TGCAGTGCTACGGGCGGGGGGAAGAACACTGAAGCTTTCTTT	CSATGGGKNTEAFF	-	-	TRBV20-1	TRBJ1-1
TGTGCCAGCAGTTGGCTCTCCCTGGACAGCCTGGTAGATACGCAGTATTTT	CASSWLSLDSLVDTQYF	-	-	TRBV6-5	TRBJ2-3
TGTGCCTGGAGTGTCGGGGGAGACCCCTACAATGAGCAGTTCTTC	CAWSVGGDPYNEQFF	many	-	TRBV30	TRBJ2-1
TGTGCCTGGAGTGTACGGGCAGCTTCTTCCTACGAGCAGTACTTC	CAWSVRAASSYEQYF	many	-	TRBV30	TRBJ2-7
TGTGCCAGCAGCGTAGGCGAAGGGTTTCGCACAGATACGCAGTATTTT	CASSVGEGFRTDTQYF	few	-	TRBV9	TRBJ2-3
TGCAGTGCCTCTGGTGTGGGTAAGAGCTCCTACAATGAGCAGTTCTTC	CSASGVGKSSYNEQFF	many	-	TRBV20-1	TRBJ2-1
TGTGCCACCAGTGTCGGACCGGTCAACACCGGGGAGCTGTTTTTT	CATSVGPVNTGELFF	many	-	TRBV24-1	TRBJ2-2
TGCGCCAGCAGCCAAGAAATGGGCTCTGGGGCGCAGTTCTTC	CASSQEMGSGAQFF	-	-	TRBV4-1	TRBJ2-1
TGTGCCACCAGCCCGGATCCGCATGGGGGCAATGAGCAGTTCTTC	CATSPDPHGGNEQFF	many	-	TRBV15	TRBJ2-1
TGTGCCAGCAGTGGACTAGCGGGAGTGGGAACCGGGGAGCTGTTTTTT	CASSGLAGVGTGELFF	-	TRBD2	TRBV2	TRBJ2-2
TGTGCCAGCTCACCCGGCCTTCCTGGGCACTACGAGCAGTTCTTC	CASSPGLPGHYEQFF	-	-	TRBV18	TRBJ2-1
TGTGCCAGCAAATTGTCAGGGGCGGGCAACGTCCTGACTTTC	CASKLSGAGNVLTF	-	-	TRBV27	TRBJ2-6
TGTGCCAGCAGCGTAGGGGGGCTCGATGGCTACACCTTC	CASSVGGLDGYTF	few	-	TRBV9	TRBJ1-2
TGTGCCAGCAGTGCCTCTAGCGGGACCTACAGTGAGCAGTTCTTC	CASSASSGTYSEQFF	few	TRBD2	TRBV6-1	TRBJ2-1
TGCAGCGTTGTATCTAGCGGGAGTTACAATGAGCAGTTCTTC	CSVVSSGSYNEQFF	many	TRBD2	TRBV29-1	TRBJ2-1
TGTGCCAGCAGCGTAGCTGGATCCGCGCCTGCCTACGAGCAGTACTTC	CASSVAGSAPAYEQYF	many	-	TRBV9	TRBJ2-7
TGTGCCAGCAGTTACGGTGGCGACTACACCTTC	CASSYGGDYTF	-	-	TRBV6-2/TRBV6-3	TRBJ1-2
TGCAGTGCCGTAGGACTGAACGCAGAGACCCAGTACTTC	CSAVGLNAETQYF	many	-	TRBV20-1	TRBJ2-5
TGTGCCAGCAGTCCCAAGACCGGGACTACGAGCTCCTACGAGCAGTACTTC	CASSPKTGTTSSYEQYF	many	TRBD2	TRBV27	TRBJ2-7
TGTGCCAGCAGTTACGCAGGGGTTGGCTACACCTTC	CASSYAGVGYTF	once	-	TRBV6-9	TRBJ1-2
TGTGCCAGCAGTCCACGAGGCAAGTTGGAGCAGTTCTTC	CASSPRGKLEQFF	many	-	TRBV2	TRBJ2-1
TGCAGCGTTGAAGAAGGGGGGGGCTGGACAGATACGCAGTATTTT	CSVEEGGGWTDTQYF	many	-	TRBV29-1	TRBJ2-3
TGTGCCAGCAGCCAGGGGAGGGGACTGAACACTGAAGCTTTCTTT	CASSQGRGLNTEAFF	many	-	TRBV3-1	TRBJ1-1
TGTGCCAGCCCGAGGGGCATCTCGAGCAATCAGCCCCAGCATTTT	CASPRGISSNQPQHF	many	-	TRBV28	TRBJ1-5
TGTGCCAGCAGCGCGACCGGGACAGGGGGATATGAGCAGTTCTTC	CASSATGTGGYEQFF	-	TRBD1	TRBV9	TRBJ2-1
TGTGCCAGCAGTTACTCGATTCTTGGCCTCTTGAACACTGAAGCTTTCTTT	CASSYSILGLLNTEAFF	many	-	TRBV6-2/TRBV6-3	TRBJ1-1
TGTGCCAGCAGGAGGGACCTACGCACAGATACGCAGTATTTT	CASRRDLRTDTQYF	-	-	TRBV27	TRBJ2-3
TGTGCCAGCAGTTTAGCGGGGCAGGCCTACGAGCAGTACTTC	CASSLAGQAYEQYF	many	-	TRBV28	TRBJ2-7
TGTGCCATCACCCTCGGCGGAGGCTACGAGCAGTACTTC	CAITLGGGYEQYF	many	-	TRBV10-3	TRBJ2-7
TGTGCCAGCAGCTTAGATTCGGCTAACTATGGCTACACCTTC	CASSLDSANYGYTF	many	-	TRBV7-2	TRBJ1-2
TGTGCCATCAGTGAGCGGAGGGGGTGGCGGGGGAGCAATGAGCAGTTCTTC	CAISERRGWRGSNEQFF	-	-	TRBV10-3	TRBJ2-1
TGTGGCAGCAGCCAGGGAGTGGGACACACAGATACGCAGTATTTT	CGSSQGVGHTDTQYF	many	-	TRBV3-1	TRBJ2-3
TGTGCCAGCTCACCACGAGACACCGGGGAGCTGTTTTTT	CASSPRDTGELFF	few	-	TRBV18	TRBJ2-2
TGCGCCAGCAGCCAAGGCGACAGGGCCCCCAACTATGGCTACACCTTC	CASSQGDRAPNYGYTF	few	TRBD1	TRBV4-1	TRBJ1-2
TGTGCCAGCAGTTTACGCTCTGGGACAGGGGTCTACGAGCAGTACTTC	CASSLRSGTGVYEQYF	-	TRBD1	TRBV27	TRBJ2-7
TGTGCCAGCAGTTTACACGCGACAGTCTTCACTGAAGCTTTCTTT	CASSLHATVFTEAFF	few	-	TRBV28	TRBJ1-1
TGTGCCAGCAACCCCATACGGGGTTCCTCCATGAACACTGAAGCTTTCTTT	CASNPIRGSSMNTEAFF	many	-	TRBV28	TRBJ1-1
TGTGCCAGCAGTTTTAGTGTCGGGGGGCACGCTGAAGCTTTCTTT	CASSFSVGGHAEAFF	many	-	TRBV27	TRBJ1-1
TGTGCTAGCAGCCCAGGACGGGTTAGCAATGAGCAGTTCTTC	CASSPGRVSNEQFF	many	-	TRBV7-7	TRBJ2-1
TGTGCCAGCAGCAAGGGACAGCTTTTCTACGAGCAGTACTTC	CASSKGQLFYEQYF	many	TRBD1	TRBV12-3/TRBV12-4	TRBJ2-7
TGTGCCAGCAGTCAAGGAGGGCTACTTCAGGACATTCAGTACTTC	CASSQGGLLQDIQYF	few	-	TRBV7-9	TRBJ2-4
TGCAGTGCGCAGCGGGAGGGGACAGATACGCAGTATTTT	CSAQREGTDTQYF	many	TRBD2	TRBV20-1	TRBJ2-3
TGCGCCAGCAGCCCCAGACAGGGGCAGGACACTGAAGCTTTCTTT	CASSPRQGQDTEAFF	many	TRBD1	TRBV5-1	TRBJ1-1
TGTGCCAGCAGCTCAGACAGATTCTACGAGCAGTACTTC	CASSSDRFYEQYF	few	-	TRBV7-2	TRBJ2-7
TGTGCCAGCAGCCCAACGACGACAGGGAGGAATACGCAGTATTTT	CASSPTTTGRNTQYF	many	-	TRBV11-2	TRBJ2-3
TGTGCCAGCAGCTCGGCAAGGGGGGCTCAGCCCCAGCATTTT	CASSSARGAQPQHF	-	-	TRBV28	TRBJ1-5